These 13 T cell receptor beta chains were all obtained from the same sample, sequenced in a study of blood T cell repertoires in COVID-19. Some clones are missing from TCRdb's copy, which holds only in-frame ones; the method was immunoSEQ multiplex PCR. Altogether 200,000 to 300,000 clones are present, around 87% being singletons, with the ten largest covering 2% to 2.5%. The sequencing input was peripheral blood. All receptors come from a woman between 45 and 65 years old with acute or convalescent COVID-19.

This rearrangement joins TRBV9 to TRBJ2-7; 10 positions agree with TRBD2. Germline loops: CDR1 SGDLS, CDR2 YYNGEE. This CDR3 comprises 16 residues. V shed 0 bases, J shed 1 base, and the junction held 4 bases outside the gene matches. Here the CDR3 DNA reads TGTGCCAGCAGCGTAGTGGAACTAGCGGGATCCTACGAGCAGTACTTC. This translates into CASSVVELAGSYEQYF.

The chain uses TRBV2 and TRBJ1-5; TRBD1 is a possible D gene (5 bases). This CDR3 has 17 residues. Looked up from germline, CDR1 is SNHLY and CDR2 is FYNNEI. V was trimmed by 1 base and J by 0 bases, leaving 13 bases between them. CDR3 sequence (DNA): TGTGCCAGCAGTGAAGAGTCGGCAGGGAATAGCAATCAGCCCCAGCATTTT. This codes for CASSEESAGNSNQPQHF. The complete variable domain, with remaining parts taken from reference TRBV2 and TRBJ1-5, reads EPEVTQTPSHQVTQMGQEVILRCVPISNHLYFYWYRQILGQKVEFLVSFYNNEISEKSEIFDDQFSVERPDGSNFTLKIRSTKLEDSAMYFCASSEESAGNSNQPQHFGDGTRLSIL.

In its sample, this clone was seen a few times. The chain employs TRBV2 and TRBJ1-2, with 8 bases fitting TRBD1. The V segment lost 4 bases and the J segment 7 bases; nucleotides outside the gene matches: 8. CDR1 is SNHLY and CDR2 is FYNNEI in the germline V gene. This CDR3 is 14 amino acids long. The CDR3 sequence: CASSGAGGPGGYTF. CDR3 DNA: TGTGCCAGCAGTGGTGCAGGGGGCCCGGGTGGCTACACCTTC.

The chain links TRBV6-5 to TRBJ1-1; 8 bases align to TRBD1. The J segment lost 5 bases and the V segment lost 6 bases, leaving 11 bases of the junction unmatched. The CDR3 covers 15 residues. The V gene's germline CDR1 is MNHEY and CDR2 SVGAGI. This CDR3 is CASRRRTGGETEAFF. CDR3 DNA sequence: TGTGCCAGCAGACGCCGTACAGGGGGTGAGACTGAAGCTTTCTTT.

As DNA, the CDR3 is TGTGCCAGCAGTTTTGCGGGGACAGGGAGCACCGGGGAGCTGTTTTTT. As protein: CASSFAGTGSTGELFF. The V gene is TRBV28, the J gene TRBJ2-2, with 9 bases lining up with TRBD1. The ends lost 3 bases at V and 4 bases at J; junction bases unmatched: 6. Germline values: CDR1 MDHEN, CDR2 SYDVKM. This CDR3 contains 16 residues.

The chain has TRBV5-1 and TRBJ2-1, with 12 bases matching TRBD1. CDR3 length: 16 amino acids. The germline gives CDR1 SGHRS, CDR2 YFSETQ. Germline trimming cut 3 bases from V and 9 bases from J; bases unmatched to any gene: 10. The CDR3 nucleotides read TGCGCCAGCAGCTACCGGGACAGGGGGCTGTCTGTTGAGCAGTTCTTC. Translating it yields CASSYRDRGLSVEQFF.

CDR3 sequence reads: CASSRQGARYEQYF. CDR3 nucleotide sequence: TGTGCCAGCAGCCGACAGGGGGCGCGGTACGAGCAGTACTTC. The chain uses TRBV6-5 and TRBJ2-7; 10 bases agree with TRBD1. V dropped 6 bases and J dropped 4; count of bases not matched to a gene: 6. Per the germline V gene, CDR1 is MNHEY and CDR2 is SVGAGI. This CDR3 is 14 amino acids long.

J is TRBJ1-5 and V is TRBV21-1. TRBV21-1 is a documented pseudogene. This CDR3 spans 14 amino acids. CDR3 protein: CASSKAERGQPQHF. In DNA form, the CDR3 reads TGTGCCAGCAGCAAGGCGGAGCGGGGTCAGCCCCAGCATTTT.

The table lists this clone with a count of one. The chain uses TRBV19 and TRBJ2-3, with 11 bases aligning to TRBD2. The CDR3 extends over 17 amino acids. CDR1 LNHDA and CDR2 SQIVND come from the germline V gene (reference sequence). Unmatched junction bases numbered 5, after V lost 0 bases and J lost 3 bases. CDR3 loop: CASSIDITSGSTDTQYF. For the CDR3, the DNA is TGTGCCAGTAGTATAGATATAACTAGCGGGAGTACAGATACGCAGTATTTT.

This clone turned up a few times. This chain links TRBV28 with TRBJ2-7, with TRBD2 identical over 7 bases. The CDR3 loop spans 12 amino acids. Trimming removed 3 bases from V and 5 bases from J; junction bases left unmatched: 1. CDR1 is MDHEN and CDR2 is SYDVKM in the germline V gene. CDR3 DNA sequence: TGTGCCAGCAGTTTTGGGGGGGACGAGCAGTACTTC. Translating gives CASSFGGDEQYF.

The V gene is TRBV28, the J gene TRBJ2-3, with 8 bases lining up with TRBD2. This CDR3 contains 16 residues. Germline V gene data show CDR1 as MDHEN and CDR2 as SYDVKM. J lost 5 bases, V lost 5 bases, and 12 bases had no gene match. For the CDR3, the DNA is TGTGCCAGCAGTATCAACTTAGCGGGATCGGAAGATACGCAGTATTTT. It codes for CASSINLAGSEDTQYF.

The J gene is TRBJ1-1, the V gene TRBV29-1; D perhaps matches TRBD1 (6 bases). V was pared by 6 bases and J by 5 bases, with 19 bases between. Germline CDR1 reads SQVTM; CDR2 reads ANQGSEA. CDR3 length: 14 residues. The CDR3: CSVLKQGRRTEAFF. Here the CDR3 DNA reads TGCAGCGTACTTAAACAGGGTAGAAGGACTGAAGCTTTCTTT.

The genes are TRBV7-2 and TRBJ2-2; 9 positions agree with TRBD1. Losses at the gene ends were 7 bases for V and 5 bases for J; bases not matched to a gene: 14. This CDR3 is 17 amino acids long. CDR1 and CDR2 from the germline V gene are SGHTA and FQGNSA. The CDR3 protein is CASTSRPGTGRTGELFF. The CDR3 bases are TGTGCCAGCACCTCCCGCCCCGGGACAGGGCGAACCGGGGAGCTGTTTTTT.